The sequence of this T cell receptor beta chain was determined in a study of graft-versus-host responses after intestinal transplantation. Remarks on this clone: The antigen is unknown.

General observations from the study: Allografts of one patient group, those with graft-donor T cell macrochimerism, had high graft-versus-host to host-versus-graft clonal ratios. The study associated peak circulating GvH clone levels with early post-transplant HvG declines.

The data were produced by immunoSEQ multiplex PCR, yet TCRdb's version contains in-frame clones alone and is incomplete. The repertoire consists of 35,000 to 45,000 clones, with nearly 95% occurring once and the leading ten covering 0.22%. V lost 8 bases and J lost 0, with 14 bases in between. Germline V lookup: CDR1 SEHNR, CDR2 FQNEAQ (reference sequence). The CDR3 runs 16 residues. The TCR sequence derives from a human donor who was the organ donor for an intestinal transplant. This specimen consisted of unstimulated CD8+ T cells sorted from spleen or lymph node cells, obtained before transplant. The rearrangement links TRBV7-9 to TRBJ2-6; a weak D match, TRBD1 (7 bases). The CDR3 coding sequence is TGTGCCAGCGGGGGGACAGTAGCCTCTGGGGCCAACGTCCTGACTTTC. Translated, it gives CASGGTVASGANVLTF.